This entry lists 23 T cell receptor beta chains sequenced from one sample in a study of shared clonotypes between healthy human individuals. Naive CD8 cells lacked CD45RO and underwent positive selection for CCR7, leaving out terminally differentiated effector memory CD45RA+ cells. The repertoire was sequenced with immunoSEQ multiplex PCR; TCRdb's copy has only in-frame clones and lacks some. In the table there are about 1,900,000 clones, roughly 95% of which are singletons. The sample consisted of naive CD8+ T cells sorted from blood. Receptor source: a man younger than 30 in good health.

The chain uses TRBV7-6 and TRBJ2-7, with D perhaps matching TRBD1 (5 bases). The V gene lost 2 bases and the J gene lost 0 bases, with 11 bases spanning the gap. There are 15 residues in the CDR3. CDR1 and CDR2 (germline): SGHVS, FNYEAQ. CDR3: CASSLLQGSSYEQYF. CDR3 bases: TGTGCCAGCAGCTTATTGCAGGGAAGCTCCTACGAGCAGTACTTC.

This clone was seen a single time. This sequence joins TRBV5-5 and TRBJ1-2; perhaps TRBD1 as D (5 bases). The CDR3 is made up of 12 amino acids. V lost 6 bases to trimming and J lost 4 bases, with 10 bases between them. CDR1 is SGHKS, CDR2 YYEKEE, per germline (reference sequence). The CDR3 reads CASTDTSYGYTF. CDR3 in DNA: TGTGCCAGCACGGACACGTCCTATGGCTACACCTTC.

The chain couples TRBV7-9 to TRBJ1-1; tentative D call: TRBD1 (5 bases). Germline loops: CDR1 SEHNR, CDR2 FQNEAQ (reference sequence). The CDR3 covers 15 residues. Trimming pared 5 bases from V and 0 bases from J, leaving 13 bases between. The CDR3 sequence: CASSATGLMNTEAFF. The CDR3, as DNA: TGTGCCAGCAGCGCTACGGGACTCATGAACACTGAAGCTTTCTTT.

The CDR3 nucleotides are TGTGCCAGCAGTTCGCAGACAGATAACTATGGCTACACCTTC. It yields the protein CASSSQTDNYGYTF. This sequence joins TRBV27 and TRBJ1-2; D may be TRBD1 (5 bases). This CDR3 has 14 residues. CDR1 is MNHEY and CDR2 is SMNVEV in the germline V gene (reference sequence). V lost 4 bases and J lost 1, with 10 bases in between.

This chain links TRBV5-6 with TRBJ2-7; unclear D gene. The CDR3 is 13 residues long. Trimming pared 2 bases from V and 6 bases from J, leaving 12 bases between. Per the germline V gene, CDR1 is SGHDT and CDR2 is YYEEEE. CDR3 sequence: CASSLTAASEQYF. CDR3 bases: TGTGCCAGCAGCTTAACGGCGGCGAGCGAGCAGTACTTC. Looking up the rest from reference TRBV5-6 and TRBJ2-7 gives the full variable domain: DAGVTQSPTHLIKTRGQQVTLRCSPKSGHDTVSWYQQALGQGPQFIFQYYEEEERQRGNFPDRFSGHQFPNYSSELNVNALLLGDSALYLCASSLTAASEQYFGPGTRLTVT.

The chain employs TRBV9 and TRBJ2-2; TRBD1 matches 12 bases. With V trimmed by 3 bases and J by 7 bases, 7 bases remained unmatched. From germline, CDR1 is SGDLS and CDR2 YYNGEE. The CDR3 sequence is 16 residues long. The CDR3 loop is CASSDLGQGAIGELFF. CDR3 nucleotides: TGTGCCAGCAGCGACCTGGGACAGGGGGCGATCGGGGAGCTGTTTTTT.

The chain joins TRBV7-9 to TRBJ1-2, with 7 bases fitting TRBD1. The CDR3 consists of 14 residues. V trimming: 5 bases; J trimming: 4 bases; junction bases outside the gene matches: 7. Germline CDR1 reads SEHNR; CDR2 reads FQNEAQ (reference sequence). The CDR3, as DNA: TGTGCCAGCAGCGGTGGGACAGCCAGCTATGGCTACACCTTC. Amino acid sequence: CASSGGTASYGYTF.

The rearrangement joins TRBV5-1 to TRBJ2-5; TRBD1 might be the D (6 bases). This CDR3 comprises 17 residues. Trimming shortened V by 0 bases and J by 0 bases, and 15 bases separated the two germline ends. Per germline, CDR1 SGHRS and CDR2 YFSETQ. The CDR3 here is CASSLDGARGYQETQYF. In nucleotides, the CDR3 is TGCGCCAGCAGCTTGGATGGGGCAAGGGGGTACCAAGAGACCCAGTACTTC.

The chain links TRBV13 to TRBJ2-7, with 11 bases matching TRBD1. There are 14 residues in the CDR3. The germline gives CDR1 PRHDT, CDR2 FYEKMQ (reference sequence). The trim removed 5 bases at V and 7 bases at J, leaving 7 bases unmatched. The CDR3 reads CASSPDRGLVEQYF. As DNA, the CDR3 is TGTGCCAGCAGCCCGGACAGGGGGCTCGTGGAGCAGTACTTC.

The chain joins TRBV7-9 to TRBJ2-7; 12 bases match TRBD2. Trimming removed 3 bases from V and 5 bases from J; junction bases left unmatched: 8. The germline V gene encodes CDR1 SEHNR and CDR2 FQNEAQ (reference sequence). The CDR3 has 16 amino acids. The CDR3 coding sequence is TGTGCCAGCAGCTTTCCCGGACTAGCGGGAATGAACGAGCAGTACTTC. Amino acid sequence: CASSFPGLAGMNEQYF.

For this clone: This sample includes further DNA sequences coding for the same CDR3. The chain links TRBV4-1 to TRBJ2-7, with 12 bases matching TRBD2. Germline assignment: CDR1 MGHRA and CDR2 YSYEKL. The ends lost 3 bases at V and 1 base at J; junction bases unmatched: 1. CDR3 size: 15 residues. CDR3 DNA: TGCGCCAGCAGCCAGCTAGCGGGGGGGTCCTACGAGCAGTACTTC. This codes for CASSQLAGGSYEQYF.

V is TRBV9 and J is TRBJ2-7; D remains ambiguous. Per germline, CDR1 SGDLS and CDR2 YYNGEE. Trimming took off 1 base at V and 5 bases at J, with 10 bases between the two ends. The CDR3 totals 13 residues. Written as DNA, the CDR3 is TGTGCCAGCAGCGTAAGCCCCGGAAACGAGCAGTACTTC. Residues: CASSVSPGNEQYF. Full variable domain (missing parts from reference TRBV9 and TRBJ2-7): DSGVTQTPKHLITATGQRVTLRCSPRSGDLSVYWYQQSLDQGLQFLIQYYNGEERAKGNILERFSAQQFPDLHSELNLSSLELGDSALYFCASSVSPGNEQYFGPGTRLTVT.

The rearrangement joins TRBV7-9 to TRBJ2-1; D is undetermined. Between the trimmed V and J ends, which lost 5 bases and 3 bases, there was a span of 11 bases. The CDR3 is made up of 14 amino acids. Germline V CDR1 and CDR2: SEHNR, FQNEAQ (reference sequence). Here the CDR3 reads CASSAPGLYNEQFF. CDR3 bases: TGTGCCAGCAGCGCCCCAGGTCTCTACAATGAGCAGTTCTTC. The variable domain in full, completed from reference TRBV7-9 and TRBJ2-1, reads DTGVSQNPRHKITKRGQNVTFRCDPISEHNRLYWYRQTLGQGPEFLTYFQNEAQLEKSRLLSDRFSAERPKGSFSTLEIQRTEQGDSAMYLCASSAPGLYNEQFFGPGTRLTVL.

Note on this clone: Other DNA sequences from this sample encode an identical CDR3 as well. The chain employs TRBV29-1 and TRBJ1-2; no definite D call. Germline CDR1 reads SQVTM; CDR2 reads ANQGSEA. The V gene lost 0 bases and the J gene lost 5 bases, with 4 bases spanning the gap. The CDR3 sequence is 11 residues long. For the CDR3, the DNA is TGCAGCGTTGAAGACCAGTATGGCTACACCTTC. Protein product: CSVEDQYGYTF.

This clone was recorded once. This chain connects TRBV5-6 to TRBJ2-5, with TRBD1 matching over 7 bases. The germline CDR1 and CDR2 sequences are SGHDT and YYEEEE. V lost 4 bases, J lost 3 bases, and 9 bases stayed unmatched. The CDR3 consists of 15 residues. This chain's CDR3 is CASSPIRDSKETQYF. The CDR3 DNA reads TGTGCCAGCAGCCCGATCCGGGACAGTAAAGAGACCCAGTACTTC.

The chain recombines TRBV30 with TRBJ1-1; a possible D gene is TRBD1 (5 bases). The V gene's germline CDR1 is GTSNPN and CDR2 SVGIG (reference sequence). V lost 1 base to trimming and J lost 1 base, with 13 bases between them. The CDR3 is made up of 15 amino acids. The CDR3 reads CAWSEGFGENTEAFF. DNA of the CDR3: TGTGCCTGGAGTGAGGGGTTTGGGGAGAACACTGAAGCTTTCTTT. Together with reference TRBV30 and TRBJ1-1, the CDR3 gives the full variable domain: SQTIHQWPATLVQPVGSPLSLECTVEGTSNPNLYWYRQAAGRGLQLLFYSVGIGQISSEVPQNLSASRPQDRQFILSSKKLLLSDSGFYLCAWSEGFGENTEAFFGQGTRLTVV.

The chain is built from TRBV30 and TRBJ1-6; no definite D call. V lost 0 bases, J lost 8 bases, and 8 bases lay in between. CDR1 is GTSNPN and CDR2 is SVGIG in the germline V gene (reference sequence). The CDR3 totals 13 residues. CDR3 coding DNA: TGTGCCTGGAGTGTGGGAGCGTATTCACCCCTCCACTTT. It encodes CAWSVGAYSPLHF.

The chain is built from TRBV7-9 and TRBJ1-6, with TRBD1 matching over 10 bases. The V gene end was trimmed by 4 bases and the J gene end by 2 bases; junction bases not matched to a gene: 5. There are 17 residues in the CDR3. Per the germline V gene, CDR1 is SEHNR and CDR2 is FQNEAQ (reference sequence). The CDR3 loop is CASSYGQGGPYNSPLHF. DNA of the CDR3: TGTGCCAGCAGCTATGGACAGGGGGGTCCCTATAATTCACCCCTCCACTTT.

The rearrangement uses TRBV7-9 and TRBJ2-1; TRBD2 matches 7 bases. Germline CDR1 SEHNR, CDR2 FQNEAQ (reference sequence). This CDR3 has 16 residues. Germline trimming cut 1 base from V and 0 bases from J; bases unmatched to any gene: 3. Written as DNA, the CDR3 is TGTGCCAGCAGCTTAGGCGGGGGAGGCTCCTACAATGAGCAGTTCTTC. It yields the protein CASSLGGGGSYNEQFF.

The chain employs TRBV28 and TRBJ1-2; D call uncertain. CDR1 and CDR2 (germline): MDHEN, SYDVKM. The CDR3 is made up of 14 amino acids. V gave up 6 bases and J gave up 8 bases, with 19 bases separating them. This CDR3 is CASSPPVRQVGYTF. The CDR3 nucleotides read TGTGCCAGCAGCCCCCCGGTTCGGCAGGTCGGCTACACCTTC.

The J gene is TRBJ2-5, the V gene TRBV10-3; weak D call: TRBD1 (5 bases). V lost 7 bases and J 4 bases, leaving 22 bases between the germline ends. Germline V lookup: CDR1 ENHRY, CDR2 SYGVKD. The CDR3 has 16 residues. The CDR3 loop reads CAITAESDIRLETQYF. CDR3 nucleotide sequence: TGTGCCATCACGGCAGAGTCGGACATACGCCTAGAGACCCAGTACTTC.

The V gene is TRBV5-6, the J gene TRBJ1-2, with TRBD1 as a possible D gene (5 bases). V was shortened by 2 bases and J by 0 bases, with 8 bases between the two germline ends. Germline CDR1 SGHDT, CDR2 YYEEEE. The CDR3 spans 14 residues. Here the CDR3 DNA reads TGTGCCAGCAGCTTACAGGTTTCTAACTATGGCTACACCTTC. As protein: CASSLQVSNYGYTF.

The chain uses TRBV27 and TRBJ2-5, with D possibly matching TRBD1 (5 bases). V was shortened by 3 bases and J by 5 bases, with 10 bases between the two germline ends. Germline V gene data show CDR1 as MNHEY and CDR2 as SMNVEV (reference sequence). CDR3 length: 13 amino acids. The CDR3 DNA reads as TGTGCCAGCAGTTTTTTGACAGATGAGACCCAGTACTTC. It encodes CASSFLTDETQYF.